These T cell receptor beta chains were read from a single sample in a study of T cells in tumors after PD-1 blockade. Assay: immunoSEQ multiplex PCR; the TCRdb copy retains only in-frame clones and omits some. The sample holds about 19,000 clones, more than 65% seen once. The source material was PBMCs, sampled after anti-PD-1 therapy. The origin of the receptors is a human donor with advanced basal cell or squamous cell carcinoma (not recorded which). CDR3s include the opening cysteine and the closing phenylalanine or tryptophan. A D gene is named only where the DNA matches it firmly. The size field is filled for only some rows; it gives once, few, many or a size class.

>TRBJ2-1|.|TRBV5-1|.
TGCGCCAGCAGCTTGGAGACCGGGACACTAACTAATGAGCAGTTCTTC
CASSLETGTLTNEQFF
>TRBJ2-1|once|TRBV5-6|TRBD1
TGTGCCAGCAGCCAAGTCGGACAGGGACGGTTCTTC
CASSQVGQGRFF
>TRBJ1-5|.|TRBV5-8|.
TGTGCCAGCAGCTTTTTATTATTTGGTCAGCCCCAGCATTTT
CASSFLLFGQPQHF
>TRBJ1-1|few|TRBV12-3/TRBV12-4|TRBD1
TGTGCCAGCACCTTGACAGGGGGCTACGAAGCTTTCTTT
CASTLTGGYEAFF
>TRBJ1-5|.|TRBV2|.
TGTGCCAGCAGTGAATATAGCAATCAGCCCCAGCATTTT
CASSEYSNQPQHF
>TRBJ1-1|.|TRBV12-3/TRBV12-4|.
TGTGCCAGCAGCAAAATTATGAACACTGAAGCTTTCTTT
CASSKIMNTEAFF
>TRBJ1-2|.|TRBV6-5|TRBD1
TGTGCCAGCAGCAGGGACAGGGGGATCTATGGCTACACCTTC
CASSRDRGIYGYTF
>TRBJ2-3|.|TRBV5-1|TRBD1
TGCGCCAGCAGCTTGGGGGTAGGGGGCAGAGATACGCAGTATTTT
CASSLGVGGRDTQYF
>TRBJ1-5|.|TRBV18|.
TGTGCCAGCTCACCATTTGGGGGGCGCGTCAATCAGCCCCAGCATTTT
CASSPFGGRVNQPQHF
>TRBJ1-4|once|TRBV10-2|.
TGCGCCAGCAGTGTAACAGGAACTAATGAAAAACTGTTTTTT
CASSVTGTNEKLFF
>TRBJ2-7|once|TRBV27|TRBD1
TGTGCCAGCAGTCCCGGACAGGGGGGCCCCTACGAGCAGTACTTC
CASSPGQGGPYEQYF
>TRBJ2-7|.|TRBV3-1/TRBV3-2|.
TGTGCCAGCAGCCAAGTGGGGACGAGCCCCGAGCAGTACTTC
CASSQVGTSPEQYF
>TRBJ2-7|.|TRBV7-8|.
TGTGCCACTAGAGACGGGACAAACTCCTACGAGCAGTACTTC
CATRDGTNSYEQYF
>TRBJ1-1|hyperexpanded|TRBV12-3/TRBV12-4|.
TGTGCCAGCAGCCGCTCCGGGACCACTGAAGCTTTCTTT
CASSRSGTTEAFF
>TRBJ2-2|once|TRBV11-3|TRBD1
TGTGCCAGCAGCCCTGGACAGGGGAGATCCGGGGAGCTGTTTTTT
CASSPGQGRSGELFF
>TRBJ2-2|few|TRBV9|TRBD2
TGTGCCAGCAGCGAGGAGGGACTAGCGGGGGGGAACACCGGGGAGCTGTTTTTT
CASSEEGLAGGNTGELFF
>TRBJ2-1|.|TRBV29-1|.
TGCAGCGGTCGAGAAAGCTCCTACAATGAGCAGTTCTTC
CSGRESSYNEQFF
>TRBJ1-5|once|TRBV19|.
TGTGCCAGTAGTTGGGCCGAGGGCTCTGTTCAGCCCCAGCATTTT
CASSWAEGSVQPQHF
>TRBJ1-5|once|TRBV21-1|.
TGTGCCAGCAGCAAAGAAGAAGGGGGGGACAGGGAGAATCAGCCCCAGCATTTT
CASSKEEGGDRENQPQHF
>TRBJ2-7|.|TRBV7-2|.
TGTGCCAGCAGCCCGCGGGCAGGGCCCACCTACGAGCAGTACTTC
CASSPRAGPTYEQYF
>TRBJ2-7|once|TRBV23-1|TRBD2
TGCGCCAGCAGTCAATACGTTCGGGGCAGGTCGACTAGCGGGAGCTCCTACGAGCAGTACTTC
CASSQYVRGRSTSGSSYEQYF
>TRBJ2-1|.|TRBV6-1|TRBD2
TGTGCCAGCAGTGCGGGGGGCTCAACGGGAGGGCCCTCCCATGAGCAGTTCTTC
CASSAGGSTGGPSHEQFF
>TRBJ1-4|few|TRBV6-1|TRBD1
TGTGCCAGCAGTGAAGAGACAGGGGATGCTAATGAAAAACTGTTTTTT
CASSEETGDANEKLFF
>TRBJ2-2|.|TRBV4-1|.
TGCGCCAGCAGCCAAGTTTCCGGGGGGAACACCGGGGAGCTGTTTTTT
CASSQVSGGNTGELFF
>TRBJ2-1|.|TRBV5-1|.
TGCGCCAGCAGCCAAGAGGTGGGTTTAACCTACAATGAGCAGTTCTTC
CASSQEVGLTYNEQFF
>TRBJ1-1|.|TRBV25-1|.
TGTGCCAGCAGTCTGGACAGGAACACTGAAGCTTTCTTT
CASSLDRNTEAFF
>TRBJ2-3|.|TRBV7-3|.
TGTGCCAGCAGCCCGCGGGCCGTTACGGGGGGCCGCCTAGATACGCAGTATTTT
CASSPRAVTGGRLDTQYF
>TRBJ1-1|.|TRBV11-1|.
TGTGCCAGCAGCTGGTCAAACACTGAAGCTTTCTTT
CASSWSNTEAFF
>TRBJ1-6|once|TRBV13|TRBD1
TGTGCCAGCAGCTCGTGGACAGGGAGCTCCTATAATTCACCCCTCCACTTT
CASSSWTGSSYNSPLHF
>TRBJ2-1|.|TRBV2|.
TGTGCCAGCAGTCGTTGGATTACCTACTCCTACAATGAGCAGTTCTTC
CASSRWITYSYNEQFF
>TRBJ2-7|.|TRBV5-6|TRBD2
TGTGCCAGCAGCCTCCCGGGACTAGCGGCCGAGCAGTACTTC
CASSLPGLAAEQYF
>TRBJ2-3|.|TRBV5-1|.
TGCGCCAGCAGCTTGGTGACAACTAGCACAGATACGCAGTATTTT
CASSLVTTSTDTQYF
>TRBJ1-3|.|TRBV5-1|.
TGCGCCAGCAGCTTGGTCAGTACCCCCTCTGGAAACACCATATATTTT
CASSLVSTPSGNTIYF
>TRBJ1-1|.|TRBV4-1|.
TGCGCCAGCAGCCGAAACAGACTTTTCCTGAACACTGAAGCTTTCTTT
CASSRNRLFLNTEAFF
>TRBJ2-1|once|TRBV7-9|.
TGTGCCAGCAGCTCTCAATCATCCTACAATGAGCAGTTCTTC
CASSSQSSYNEQFF
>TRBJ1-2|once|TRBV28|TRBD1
TGTGCCAGCAGTGTCTCCGGGACAGGGGGGTATGGCTACACCTTC
CASSVSGTGGYGYTF